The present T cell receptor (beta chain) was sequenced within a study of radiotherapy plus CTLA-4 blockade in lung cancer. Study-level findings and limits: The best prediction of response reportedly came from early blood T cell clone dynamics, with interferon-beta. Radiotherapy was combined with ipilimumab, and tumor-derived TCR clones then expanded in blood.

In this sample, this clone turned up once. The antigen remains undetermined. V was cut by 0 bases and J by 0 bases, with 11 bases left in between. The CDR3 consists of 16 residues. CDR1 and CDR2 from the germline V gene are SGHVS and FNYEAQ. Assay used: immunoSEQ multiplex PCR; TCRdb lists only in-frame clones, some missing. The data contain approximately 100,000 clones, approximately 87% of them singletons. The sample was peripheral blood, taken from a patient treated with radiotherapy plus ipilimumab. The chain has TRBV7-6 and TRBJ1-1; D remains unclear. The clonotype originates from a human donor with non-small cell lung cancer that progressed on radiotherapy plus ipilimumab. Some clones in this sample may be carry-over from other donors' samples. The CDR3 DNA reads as TGTGCCAGCAGCTTAGCCGGACCGAATATGAACACTGAAGCTTTCTTT. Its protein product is CASSLAGPNMNTEAFF.